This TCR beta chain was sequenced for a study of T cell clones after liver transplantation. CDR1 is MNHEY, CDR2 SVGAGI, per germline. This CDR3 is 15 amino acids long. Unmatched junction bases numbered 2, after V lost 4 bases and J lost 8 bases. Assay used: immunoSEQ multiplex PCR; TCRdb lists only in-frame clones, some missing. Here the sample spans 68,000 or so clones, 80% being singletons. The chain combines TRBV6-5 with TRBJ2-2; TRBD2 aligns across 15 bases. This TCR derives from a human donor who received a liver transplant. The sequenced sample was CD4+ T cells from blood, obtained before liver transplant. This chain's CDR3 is CASSWGLAGGGELFF. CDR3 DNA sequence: TGTGCCAGCAGTTGGGGACTAGCGGGAGGTGGGGAGCTGTTTTTT.